This T cell receptor beta chain was sequenced in a study of blood T cell repertoires in COVID-19. Repertoires were generated with immunoSEQ multiplex PCR, while TCRdb's copy carries only in-frame clones and drops some. The sample gives some 150,000 clones, roughly 81% of which show up once; roughly 1% is in the top ten. This TCR was sampled from a man aged 40-50 years with acute or convalescent COVID-19. Sequencing used peripheral blood.

CDR3 DNA: TGTGCCAGCAGCTTACTGCAAGACAGGGGAGGGGGGCTGTTTTTT. Translation gives CASSLLQDRGGGLFF. The rearrangement joins TRBV7-9 to TRBJ1-4; 8 bases fit TRBD1. V lost 2 bases to trimming and J lost 14 bases; unmatched junction nucleotides: 13. The CDR3 contains 15 residues. CDR1 SEHNR and CDR2 FQNEAQ come from the germline V gene (reference sequence). Based on the CDR3 plus reference TRBV7-9 and TRBJ1-4, the full variable domain is DTGVSQNPRHKITKRGQNVTFRCDPISEHNRLYWYRQTLGQGPEFLTYFQNEAQLEKSRLLSDRFSAERPKGSFSTLEIQRTEQGDSAMYLCASSLLQDRGGGLFFGSGTQLSVL.